The 2 T cell receptor beta chains below come from one sample, sequenced in a study of blood T cell repertoires in COVID-19. The table came from immunoSEQ multiplex PCR; TCRdb's copy has only in-frame clones and leaves some out. The sample contains about 82,000 clones, about 74% of which appear only once. The sequenced sample was peripheral blood. The source is a human donor with acute or convalescent COVID-19. The donor label of this sample is uncertain.

The V and J genes are TRBV6-5 and TRBJ2-1; 9 bases line up with TRBD2. There are 15 residues in the CDR3. The germline gives CDR1 MNHEY, CDR2 SVGAGI. J lost 5 bases, V lost 6 bases, and 8 bases had no gene match. As DNA, the CDR3 is TGTGCCAGCAGCGATCCCGGGACTAGCCACAATGAGCAGTTCTTC. Translating gives CASSDPGTSHNEQFF.

The V gene is TRBV5-6, the J gene TRBJ1-5; D gene ambiguous. The CDR3 is made up of 13 amino acids. The germline V gene encodes CDR1 SGHDT and CDR2 YYEEEE. V was clipped by 4 bases and J by 4 bases, with 9 bases between them. CDR3 protein: CASSTALNQPQHF. Here the CDR3 DNA reads TGTGCCAGCAGCACCGCCCTAAATCAGCCCCAGCATTTT.